The T cell receptor beta chain described here comes from a study of CD8 T cells in ankylosing spondylitis. Broader study findings: Ankylosing spondylitis blood appeared to carry a characteristic TCR beta motif of roughly eight highly homologous variants.

One entry per CDR3 protein results from TCRdb running MiXCR on the 5' RACE reads. Here the sample spans more than 400,000 distinct CDR3 sequences, 5.3% being singletons. This CDR3 spans 14 amino acids. CDR1 and CDR2 (germline): DFQATT, SNEGSKA (reference sequence). V shed 3 bases and J shed 2 bases, with 14 bases lying between them. This clonotype was observed many times. Its specificity is unknown. This sequence originates from a male donor with ankylosing spondylitis. This rearrangement joins TRBV20-1 to TRBJ2-7; D not certain. Sequenced material: blood, either unsorted or a sorted T cell fraction (not recorded which). CDR3 residues: CSASHQIRAYEQYF. The CDR3 bases are TGCAGTGCTAGTCACCAGATACGAGCCTACGAGCAGTACTTC.